The 21 T cell receptor beta chains in this list originate from one sample, sequenced in a study of spatial heterogeneity in lung cancer. Time point defined: sample taken at primary tumor resection. One entry per CDR3 protein results from TCRdb running MiXCR on the 5' RACE reads. This table holds just under 95,000 distinct CDR3 sequences, more than 10% found once. The specimen was PBMCs, collected at surgery. The receptors shown here come from a male donor with early-stage non-small cell lung cancer.

This sequence joins TRBV5-1 and TRBJ2-2, with D perhaps TRBD1 (6 bases). This CDR3 comprises 18 residues. The V gene lost 2 bases and the J gene lost 1 base, with 18 bases spanning the gap. Per the germline V gene, CDR1 is SGHRS and CDR2 is YFSETQ. The CDR3 region has the DNA TGCGCCAGCAGCTTACTTACAAAGACAGGAATGAACACCGGGGAGCTGTTTTTT. Its protein product is CASSLLTKTGMNTGELFF.

This clonotype was observed a few times. The chain combines TRBV27 with TRBJ2-7; D is uncertain. The CDR3 contains 14 residues. Trimming removed 3 bases from V and 0 bases from J, with 9 bases in between. CDR1 and CDR2 from the germline V gene are MNHEY and SMNVEV (reference sequence). As DNA, the CDR3 is TGTGCCAGCAGTTTCGTCGACTCCTCCTACGAGCAGTACTTC. It encodes CASSFVDSSYEQYF.

This clonotype was seen repeatedly, ten times or more. This chain connects TRBV4-3 to TRBJ1-1; D remains ambiguous. CDR3 size: 14 residues. Germline lookup yields CDR1 LGHNA and CDR2 YSLEER. Trimming cost V 0 bases and J 4 bases, with 9 bases left between them. The CDR3 loop is CASSQDGVSTEAFF. CDR3 nucleotide sequence: TGCGCCAGCAGCCAAGATGGGGTCTCCACTGAAGCTTTCTTT.

The table lists this clonotype with a few counts. This chain links TRBV12-3 or TRBV12-4 with TRBJ2-5; 7 bases fit TRBD1. V shed 6 bases, J shed 5 bases, and the junction held 9 bases outside the gene matches. The CDR3 spans 14 residues. CDR3 sequence reads: CASRRQGPRETQYF. The CDR3 bases are TGTGCCAGCAGAAGACAGGGCCCCCGGGAGACCCAGTACTTC.

V is TRBV10-3 and J is TRBJ2-5; 8 bases match TRBD2. The CDR3 totals 17 residues. Losses at the gene ends were 0 bases for V and 2 bases for J; bases not matched to a gene: 8. Germline CDR1 ENHRY, CDR2 SYGVKD. The CDR3 spells CAISESFGRADQETQYF. The CDR3 DNA reads TGTGCCATCAGTGAGTCATTCGGGAGGGCCGATCAAGAGACCCAGTACTTC.

This clonotype has a handful of counts. The chain has TRBV10-3 and TRBJ2-7; 11 bases align to TRBD2. CDR1 is ENHRY and CDR2 is SYGVKD in the germline V gene. There are 13 residues in the CDR3. V lost 8 bases and J lost 3; bases outside the gene matches: 3. The CDR3 spells CAIGTSGLYEQYF. CDR3 nucleotides: TGTGCCATCGGGACTAGCGGTCTCTACGAGCAGTACTTC.

This clonotype was counted between two and nine times. The chain links TRBV3-1 to TRBJ2-7; no firm D call. Trimming shortened V by 1 base and J by 0 bases, and 10 bases separated the two germline ends. There are 15 residues in the CDR3. Germline V CDR1 and CDR2: LGHDT, YNNKEL (reference sequence). The CDR3 reads CASSQGLSYSYEQYF. DNA of the CDR3: TGTGCCAGCAGCCAAGGCTTAAGCTACTCCTACGAGCAGTACTTC.

This clonotype was recorded a few times. The J gene is TRBJ1-1, the V gene TRBV20-1; D is ambiguous. Germline assignment: CDR1 DFQATT and CDR2 SNEGSKA (reference sequence). V gave up 5 bases and J gave up 1 base, with 14 bases separating them. The CDR3 covers 14 residues. The CDR3 nucleotides read TGCAGTGCTCCGGTACACAGAGGGAACACTGAAGCTTTCTTT. As protein: CSAPVHRGNTEAFF.

The gene calls are TRBV28 and TRBJ2-5; maybe TRBD2 (7 bases). CDR3 length: 15 amino acids. CDR1 and CDR2 (germline): MDHEN, SYDVKM. V lost 8 bases and J 5 bases, leaving 21 bases between the germline ends. CDR3 amino acids: CASLGGGGPWETQYF. In DNA form, the CDR3 reads TGTGCCAGCCTCGGAGGGGGGGGGCCCTGGGAGACCCAGTACTTC.

Notes on this clonotype: No conserved phenylalanine or tryptophan is present at the end of the CDR3, so a read error is the likely explanation. This chain links TRBV10-3 with TRBJ2-1; D perhaps matches TRBD1 (6 bases). The germline V gene encodes CDR1 ENHRY and CDR2 SYGVKD. The CDR3 is made up of 16 amino acids. V lost 7 bases and J lost 0, with 16 bases in between. CDR3 amino acids: CAIKKSTGNSYNEQFL. CDR3 nucleotide sequence: TGTGCCATCAAAAAGTCGACAGGCAACTCCTACAATGAGCAGTTCTTG.

The chain is built from TRBV12-3 or TRBV12-4 and TRBJ2-6, with TRBD2 matching over 8 bases. CDR3 length equals 15 residues. Germline trimming cut 3 bases from V and 2 bases from J; bases unmatched to any gene: 0. CDR3 region: CASSFSGTGANVLTF. The CDR3 coding sequence is TGTGCCAGCAGTTTTAGCGGGACTGGGGCCAACGTCCTGACTTTC.

This clonotype was picked up a small number of times. J is TRBJ2-1 and V is TRBV6-2 or TRBV6-3, with D unresolved. The CDR3 extends over 12 amino acids. The V end was cut by 0 bases, the J end by 7 bases, with 4 bases between. From germline, CDR1 is MNHEY and CDR2 SVGEGT. The CDR3 here is CASSYSSNEQFF. The CDR3 nucleotides are TGTGCCAGCAGTTACTCGTCAAATGAGCAGTTCTTC.

The chain couples TRBV7-2 to TRBJ2-7; 12 bases are shared with TRBD2. The CDR3 has 15 amino acids. V lost 3 bases to trimming and J lost 2 bases; unmatched junction nucleotides: 2. The V gene's germline CDR1 is SGHTA and CDR2 FQGNSA. CDR3 DNA: TGTGCCAGCAGCTTGGGACTAGCGGGCACCTACGAGCAGTACTTC. This translates into CASSLGLAGTYEQYF.

The chain links TRBV19 to TRBJ1-5; no clear D. Trimming left V 4 bases short and J 1 base short, with 5 bases between. The length of the CDR3 is 13 residues. Germline V gives CDR1 LNHDA, CDR2 SQIVND (reference sequence). This chain's CDR3 is CASSTVSNQPQHF. In DNA form, the CDR3 reads TGTGCCAGTAGTACCGTAAGCAATCAGCCCCAGCATTTT.

This clonotype was detected a few times. V and J are TRBV7-2 and TRBJ2-1; 7 positions match TRBD2. The CDR3 length is 15 residues. The germline gives CDR1 SGHTA, CDR2 FQGNSA. V trimming: 6 bases; J trimming: 4 bases; junction bases outside the gene matches: 9. The CDR3 DNA follows: TGTGCCAGCAGTCGAGCGGGGCAGGATTACAATGAGCAGTTCTTC. This encodes CASSRAGQDYNEQFF. Filled out from reference TRBV7-2 and TRBJ2-1, the complete variable domain reads GAGVSQSPSNKVTEKGKDVELRCDPISGHTALYWYRQSLGQGLEFLIYFQGNSAPDKSGLPSDRFSAERTGGSVSTLTIQRTQQEDSAVYLCASSRAGQDYNEQFFGPGTRLTVL.

This clonotype showed up just a few times. The chain links TRBV9 to TRBJ2-5, with 8 bases that match TRBD1. This CDR3 has 16 amino acids. J was trimmed by 1 base and V by 3 bases; bases with no gene match: 8. The V gene's germline CDR1 is SGDLS and CDR2 YYNGEE. The CDR3 DNA reads as TGTGCCAGCAGCGCCGGACAGGGTGGGGCCCAAGAGACCCAGTACTTC. Translated, it gives CASSAGQGGAQETQYF. Drawing the rest from reference TRBV9 and TRBJ2-5, the complete variable domain is DSGVTQTPKHLITATGQRVTLRCSPRSGDLSVYWYQQSLDQGLQFLIQYYNGEERAKGNILERFSAQQFPDLHSELNLSSLELGDSALYFCASSAGQGGAQETQYFGPGTRLLVL.

This clonotype was picked up many times. The rearrangement joins TRBV7-6 to TRBJ1-2; D call uncertain. This CDR3 has 11 amino acids. V was cut by 6 bases and J by 8 bases, with 10 bases left in between. Germline V lookup: CDR1 SGHVS, CDR2 FNYEAQ. This chain's CDR3 is CASSTGEGYTF. The CDR3 bases are TGTGCCAGCAGTACGGGAGAAGGCTACACCTTC.

The chain employs TRBV29-1 and TRBJ2-2; TRBD2 aligns across 11 bases. Germline CDR1 and CDR2: SQVTM and ANQGSEA. The CDR3 loop spans 14 amino acids. Here the CDR3 reads CSGTSGGNTGELFF. Written as DNA, the CDR3 is TGCAGTGGTACTAGCGGGGGTAACACCGGGGAGCTGTTTTTT.

With regard to this clonotype: A clone one base away is much larger, so this may be a read error. The chain uses TRBV6-5 and TRBJ2-1, with 7 positions matching TRBD2. Germline values: CDR1 MNHEY, CDR2 SVGAGI. CDR3 length equals 15 residues. Losses at the gene ends were 5 bases for V and 6 bases for J; bases not matched to a gene: 10. The CDR3 DNA follows: TGTGCCAGCAGTCCCTCGGGGGGAAGGGCCAATGAGCAGTTCTTC. Amino acids: CASSPSGGRANEQFF.

V gene TRBV18 combines with J gene TRBJ1-2, with 7 bases that match TRBD1. The junction had 8 bases not matched to a gene; V was cut back by 2 bases and J by 2 bases. CDR1 is KGHSH, CDR2 LQKENI, per germline. CDR3 length: 16 amino acids. The CDR3 DNA is TGTGCCAGCTCACCATCTATCGGCAGGGGGAACTATGGCTACACCTTC. Amino acid sequence: CASSPSIGRGNYGYTF.

The table lists this clonotype with many counts. This chain links TRBV5-1 with TRBJ1-1; D is perhaps TRBD1 (5 bases). The CDR3 totals 13 residues. The germline V gene encodes CDR1 SGHRS and CDR2 YFSETQ. Between the trimmed V and J ends, which lost 2 bases and 3 bases, there was a span of 8 bases. CDR3 residues: CASSFTQDTEAFF. The CDR3 DNA follows: TGCGCCAGCAGCTTTACACAGGACACTGAAGCTTTCTTT.